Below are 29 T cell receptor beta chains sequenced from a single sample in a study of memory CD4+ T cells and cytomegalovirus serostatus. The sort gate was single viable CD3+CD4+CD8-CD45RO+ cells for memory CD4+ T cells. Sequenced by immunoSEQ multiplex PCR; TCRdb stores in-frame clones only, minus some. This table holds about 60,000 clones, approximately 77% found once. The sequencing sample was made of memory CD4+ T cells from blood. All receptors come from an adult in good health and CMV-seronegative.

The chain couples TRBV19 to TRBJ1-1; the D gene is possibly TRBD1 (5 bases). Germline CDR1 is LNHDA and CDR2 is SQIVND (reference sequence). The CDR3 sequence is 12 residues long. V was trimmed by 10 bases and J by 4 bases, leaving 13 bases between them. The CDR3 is CATGRGPTEAFF. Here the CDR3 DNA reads TGTGCCACCGGCCGGGGACCCACTGAAGCTTTCTTT.

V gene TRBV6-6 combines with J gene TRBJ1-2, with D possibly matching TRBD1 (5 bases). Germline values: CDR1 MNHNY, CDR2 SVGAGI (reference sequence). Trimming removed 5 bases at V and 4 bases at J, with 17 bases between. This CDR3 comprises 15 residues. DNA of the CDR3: TGTGCCAGCAGTCCCACCGGGGGACTGGTCTATGGCTACACCTTC. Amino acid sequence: CASSPTGGLVYGYTF.

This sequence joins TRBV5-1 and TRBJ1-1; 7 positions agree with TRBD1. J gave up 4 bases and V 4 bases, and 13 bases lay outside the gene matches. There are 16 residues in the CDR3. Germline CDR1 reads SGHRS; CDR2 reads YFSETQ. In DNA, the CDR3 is TGCGCCAGCAGCGGGGGCTTTACAGGGGTTTTCACTGAAGCTTTCTTT. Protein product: CASSGGFTGVFTEAFF.

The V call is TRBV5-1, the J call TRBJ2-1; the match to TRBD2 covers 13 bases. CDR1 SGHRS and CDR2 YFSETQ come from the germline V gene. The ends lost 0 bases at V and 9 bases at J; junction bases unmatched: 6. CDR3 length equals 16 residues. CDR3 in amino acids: CASSLGGTSGVSEQFF. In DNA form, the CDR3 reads TGCGCCAGCAGCTTGGGGGGGACTAGCGGGGTGAGTGAGCAGTTCTTC.

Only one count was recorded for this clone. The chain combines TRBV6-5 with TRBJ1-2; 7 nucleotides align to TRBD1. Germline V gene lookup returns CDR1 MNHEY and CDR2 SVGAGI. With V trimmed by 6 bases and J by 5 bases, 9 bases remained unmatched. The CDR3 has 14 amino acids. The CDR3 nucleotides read TGTGCCAGCAGGCGACAGGGCTCCCGGTATGGCTACACCTTC. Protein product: CASRRQGSRYGYTF.

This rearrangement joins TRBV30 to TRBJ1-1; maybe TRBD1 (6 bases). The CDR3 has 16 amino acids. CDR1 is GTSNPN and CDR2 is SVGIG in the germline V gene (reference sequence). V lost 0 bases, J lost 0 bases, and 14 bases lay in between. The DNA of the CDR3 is TGTGCCTGGAGTGTACCGACCGGACAGATGAACACTGAAGCTTTCTTT. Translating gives CAWSVPTGQMNTEAFF.

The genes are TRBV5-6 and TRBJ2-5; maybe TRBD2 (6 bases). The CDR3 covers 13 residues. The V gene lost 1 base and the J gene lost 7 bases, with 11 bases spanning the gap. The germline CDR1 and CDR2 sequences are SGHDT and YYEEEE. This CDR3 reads CASSLSGRGTQYF. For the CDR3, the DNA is TGTGCCAGCAGCTTGTCCGGGAGAGGGACCCAGTACTTC.

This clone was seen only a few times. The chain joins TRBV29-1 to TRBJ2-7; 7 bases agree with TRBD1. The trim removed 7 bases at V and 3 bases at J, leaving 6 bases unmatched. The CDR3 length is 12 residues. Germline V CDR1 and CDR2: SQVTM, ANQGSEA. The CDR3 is CSGRTGLYEQYF. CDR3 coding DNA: TGCAGCGGGCGGACAGGCCTCTACGAGCAGTACTTC.

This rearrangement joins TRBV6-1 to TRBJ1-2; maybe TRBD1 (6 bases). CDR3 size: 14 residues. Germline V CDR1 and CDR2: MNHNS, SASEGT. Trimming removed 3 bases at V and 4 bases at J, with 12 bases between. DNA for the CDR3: TGTGCCAGCAGTGATTCAGGGGTCGGCTATGGCTACACCTTC. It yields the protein CASSDSGVGYGYTF.

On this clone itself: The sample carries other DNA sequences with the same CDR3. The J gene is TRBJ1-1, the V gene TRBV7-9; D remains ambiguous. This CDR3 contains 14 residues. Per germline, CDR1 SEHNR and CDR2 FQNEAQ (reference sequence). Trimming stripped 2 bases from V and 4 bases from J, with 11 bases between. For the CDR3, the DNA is TGTGCCAGCAGCTTAAAGGGAGGAGGCACTGAAGCTTTCTTT. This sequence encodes CASSLKGGGTEAFF.

DNA of the CDR3: TGTGCCAGCAGAAGGACGACAGGGGAAGAAATGCCTGAAGCTTTCTTT. The encoded protein is CASRRTTGEEMPEAFF. The rearrangement uses TRBV13 and TRBJ1-1; 8 positions agree with TRBD1. CDR1 PRHDT and CDR2 FYEKMQ come from the germline V gene (reference sequence). The CDR3 is 16 residues long. V shed 6 bases and J 6 bases; nucleotides not matched to a gene: 15.

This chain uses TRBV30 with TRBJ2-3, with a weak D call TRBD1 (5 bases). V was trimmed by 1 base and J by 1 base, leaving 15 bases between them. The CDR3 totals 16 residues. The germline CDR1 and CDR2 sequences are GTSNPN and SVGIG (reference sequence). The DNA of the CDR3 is TGTGCCTGGAGTGGACCCAGGGCACGGCGCACAGATACGCAGTATTTT. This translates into CAWSGPRARRTDTQYF. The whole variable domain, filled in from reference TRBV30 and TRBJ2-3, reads SQTIHQWPATLVQPVGSPLSLECTVEGTSNPNLYWYRQAAGRGLQLLFYSVGIGQISSEVPQNLSASRPQDRQFILSSKKLLLSDSGFYLCAWSGPRARRTDTQYFGPGTRLTVL.

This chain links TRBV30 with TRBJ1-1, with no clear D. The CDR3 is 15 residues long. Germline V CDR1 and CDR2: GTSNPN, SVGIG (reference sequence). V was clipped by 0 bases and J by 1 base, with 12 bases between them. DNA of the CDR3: TGTGCCTGGAGTGTACTCACGGTAAGGAACACTGAAGCTTTCTTT. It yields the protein CAWSVLTVRNTEAFF.

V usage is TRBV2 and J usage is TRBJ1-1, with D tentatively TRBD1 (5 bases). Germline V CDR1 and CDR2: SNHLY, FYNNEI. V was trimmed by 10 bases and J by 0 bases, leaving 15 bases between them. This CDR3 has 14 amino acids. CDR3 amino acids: CATKAWGMNTEAFF. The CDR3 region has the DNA TGTGCCACCAAAGCATGGGGCATGAACACTGAAGCTTTCTTT.

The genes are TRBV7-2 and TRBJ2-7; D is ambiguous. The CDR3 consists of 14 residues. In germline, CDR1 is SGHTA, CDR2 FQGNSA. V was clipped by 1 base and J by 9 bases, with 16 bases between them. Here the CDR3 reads CASSLDRTGPGQYF. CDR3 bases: TGTGCCAGCAGCTTAGATCGGACCGGGCCTGGGCAGTACTTC.

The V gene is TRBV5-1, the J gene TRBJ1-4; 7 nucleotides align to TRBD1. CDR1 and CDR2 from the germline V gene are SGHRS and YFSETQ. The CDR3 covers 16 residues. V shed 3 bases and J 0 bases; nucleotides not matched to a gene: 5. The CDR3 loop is CASSSGQATTNEKLFF. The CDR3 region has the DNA TGCGCCAGCAGCTCTGGACAGGCGACAACTAATGAAAAACTGTTTTTT.

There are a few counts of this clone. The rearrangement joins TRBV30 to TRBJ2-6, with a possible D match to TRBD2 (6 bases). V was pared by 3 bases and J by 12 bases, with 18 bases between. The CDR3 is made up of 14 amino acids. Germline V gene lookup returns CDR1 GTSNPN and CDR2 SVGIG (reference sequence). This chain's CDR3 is CAWRKEGTTAVLTF. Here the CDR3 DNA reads TGTGCCTGGAGGAAGGAGGGAACGACCGCCGTCCTGACTTTC. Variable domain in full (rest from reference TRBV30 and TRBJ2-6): SQTIHQWPATLVQPVGSPLSLECTVEGTSNPNLYWYRQAAGRGLQLLFYSVGIGQISSEVPQNLSASRPQDRQFILSSKKLLLSDSGFYLCAWRKEGTTAVLTFGAGSRLTVL.

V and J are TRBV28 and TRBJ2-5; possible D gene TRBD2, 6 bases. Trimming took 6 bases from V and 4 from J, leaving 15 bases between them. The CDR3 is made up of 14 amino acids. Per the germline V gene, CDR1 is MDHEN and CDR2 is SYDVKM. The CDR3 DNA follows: TGTGCCAGCAGCCCCGTCCGACTAGGAGAGACCCAGTACTTC. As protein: CASSPVRLGETQYF.

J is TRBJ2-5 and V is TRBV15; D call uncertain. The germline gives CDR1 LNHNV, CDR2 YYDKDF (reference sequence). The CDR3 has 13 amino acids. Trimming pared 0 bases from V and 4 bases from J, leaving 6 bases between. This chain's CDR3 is CATSRDRRETQYF. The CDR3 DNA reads TGTGCCACCAGCAGAGATAGGAGAGAGACCCAGTACTTC.

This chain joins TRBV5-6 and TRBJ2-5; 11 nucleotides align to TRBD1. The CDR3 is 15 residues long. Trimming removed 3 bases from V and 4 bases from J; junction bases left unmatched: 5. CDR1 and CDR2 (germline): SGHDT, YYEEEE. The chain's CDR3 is CASSWGDRGIETQYF. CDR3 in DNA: TGTGCCAGCAGCTGGGGGGACAGGGGGATAGAGACCCAGTACTTC. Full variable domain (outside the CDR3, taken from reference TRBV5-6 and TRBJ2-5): DAGVTQSPTHLIKTRGQQVTLRCSPKSGHDTVSWYQQALGQGPQFIFQYYEEEERQRGNFPDRFSGHQFPNYSSELNVNALLLGDSALYLCASSWGDRGIETQYFGPGTRLLVL.

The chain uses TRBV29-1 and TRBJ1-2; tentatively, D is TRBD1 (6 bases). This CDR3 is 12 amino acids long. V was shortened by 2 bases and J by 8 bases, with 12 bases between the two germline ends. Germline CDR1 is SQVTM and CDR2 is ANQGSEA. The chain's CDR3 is CSVETGSGGYTF. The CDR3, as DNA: TGCAGCGTTGAAACAGGGTCTGGGGGCTACACCTTC.

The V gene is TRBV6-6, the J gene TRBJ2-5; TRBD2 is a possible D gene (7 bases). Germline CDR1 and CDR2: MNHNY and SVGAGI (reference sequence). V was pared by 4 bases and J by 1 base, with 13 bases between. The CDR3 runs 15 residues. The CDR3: CASSSPRGGQETQYF. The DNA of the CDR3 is TGTGCCAGCAGTTCCCCGAGGGGGGGCCAAGAGACCCAGTACTTC.

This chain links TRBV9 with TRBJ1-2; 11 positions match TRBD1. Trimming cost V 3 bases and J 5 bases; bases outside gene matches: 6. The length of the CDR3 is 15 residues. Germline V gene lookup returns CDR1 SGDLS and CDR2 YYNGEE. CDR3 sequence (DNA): TGTGCCAGCAGCGAGGGACAGGGGGGTGTGTATGGCTACACCTTC. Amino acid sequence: CASSEGQGGVYGYTF.

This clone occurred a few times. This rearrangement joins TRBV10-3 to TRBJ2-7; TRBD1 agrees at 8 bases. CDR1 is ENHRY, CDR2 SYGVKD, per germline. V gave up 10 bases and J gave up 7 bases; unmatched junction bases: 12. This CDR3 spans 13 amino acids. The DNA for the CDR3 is TGTGCCACAATCCAAGGACAGGGACGGGAGCAGTACTTC. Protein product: CATIQGQGREQYF.

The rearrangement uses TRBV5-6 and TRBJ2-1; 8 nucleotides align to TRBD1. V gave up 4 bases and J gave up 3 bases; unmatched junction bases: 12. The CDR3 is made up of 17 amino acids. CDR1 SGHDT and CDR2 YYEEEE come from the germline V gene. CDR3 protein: CASSLRQGQGSYNEQFF. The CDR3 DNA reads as TGTGCCAGCAGCCTTCGACAGGGGCAAGGGAGCTACAATGAGCAGTTCTTC. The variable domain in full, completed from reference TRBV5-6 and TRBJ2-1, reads DAGVTQSPTHLIKTRGQQVTLRCSPKSGHDTVSWYQQALGQGPQFIFQYYEEEERQRGNFPDRFSGHQFPNYSSELNVNALLLGDSALYLCASSLRQGQGSYNEQFFGPGTRLTVL.

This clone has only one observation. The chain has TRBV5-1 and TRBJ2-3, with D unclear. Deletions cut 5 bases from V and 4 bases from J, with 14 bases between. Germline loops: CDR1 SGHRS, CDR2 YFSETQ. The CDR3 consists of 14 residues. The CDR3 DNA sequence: TGCGCCAGCAGAATCAGGCCTGGGGCAGATACGCAGTATTTT. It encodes CASRIRPGADTQYF.

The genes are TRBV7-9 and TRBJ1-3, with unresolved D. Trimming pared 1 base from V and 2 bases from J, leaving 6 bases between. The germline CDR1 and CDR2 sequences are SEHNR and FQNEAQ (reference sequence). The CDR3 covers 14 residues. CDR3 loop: CASSLGRAGNTIYF. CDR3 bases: TGTGCCAGCAGCTTAGGGAGGGCTGGAAACACCATATATTTT.

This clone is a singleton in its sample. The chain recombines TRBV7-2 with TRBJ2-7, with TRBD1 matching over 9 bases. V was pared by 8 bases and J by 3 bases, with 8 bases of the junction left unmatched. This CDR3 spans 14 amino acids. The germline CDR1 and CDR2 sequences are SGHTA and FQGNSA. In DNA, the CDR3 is TGTGCCAGCCAAAGGGGACAGGGACTCTACGAGCAGTACTTC. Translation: CASQRGQGLYEQYF.

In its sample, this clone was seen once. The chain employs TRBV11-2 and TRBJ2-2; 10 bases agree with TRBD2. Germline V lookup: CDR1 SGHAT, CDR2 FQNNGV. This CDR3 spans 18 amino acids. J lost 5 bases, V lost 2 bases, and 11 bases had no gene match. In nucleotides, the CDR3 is TGTGCCAGCAGCTTAACCGGTGCTAGCGGGAGACTTACCGGGGAGCTGTTTTTT. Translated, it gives CASSLTGASGRLTGELFF.